This T cell receptor (beta chain) was obtained from a study of blood T cells in healthy people across ages. In germline, CDR1 is SNHLY, CDR2 FYNNEI. V was cut by 8 bases and J by 5 bases, with 12 bases left in between. This CDR3 is 12 amino acids long. Using a J-beta primer mix together with a sample-barcoded 5' primer, a second PCR was run for roughly 7 to 12 cycles. Using its own MiXCR run on the 5' RACE reads, TCRdb lists one record per CDR3 protein. The sample contains 650,000 to 1,000,000 distinct CDR3 sequences, 35% to 40% of which appear only once. The chain links TRBV2 to TRBJ2-5, with D possibly being TRBD2 (6 bases). Sequenced sample: blood. The sequence derives from a man aged 18 to 30 in good health. The CDR3 coding sequence is TGTGCCAGCGGGGGGACTTGGGAGACCCAGTACTTC. This sequence encodes CASGGTWETQYF.